Listed below are T cell receptor beta chains from one sample, sequenced in a study of blood T cell repertoires in COVID-19. The protocol was immunoSEQ multiplex PCR, while the TCRdb copy is restricted to in-frame clones and leaves out a portion. Among roughly 250,000 clones, 86% were seen once, and the ten largest hold roughly 3.1%. Sequenced material: PBMCs or T cells enriched from blood (not recorded which). These receptors were taken from a woman in her 40s with acute COVID-19. The CDR3 runs from the conserved cysteine through the conserved F or W. A D gene is named only where the DNA matches it firmly. Size values are once, few and many counts, or a class for expanded clones, and some rows have none.

d_call: .
v_call: TRBV11-3
clone_size: .
j_call: TRBJ2-4
cdr3_nt: TGTGCCGGATACAGGGCTTCCAAAAACATTCAGTACTTC
cdr3_aa: CAGYRASKNIQYF

d_call: .
v_call: TRBV30
clone_size: once
j_call: TRBJ1-4
cdr3_nt: TGTGCCTGGAGCCCCTCGGCAGGTTGGGATGAAAAACTGTTTTTT
cdr3_aa: CAWSPSAGWDEKLFF

d_call: TRBD2
v_call: TRBV28
clone_size: .
j_call: TRBJ2-3
cdr3_nt: TGTGCCAGCAGTTCCTCAAGACTAGCGGGAGGGGTCTTGCCCACAGATACGCAGTATTTT
cdr3_aa: CASSSSRLAGGVLPTDTQYF

d_call: .
v_call: TRBV19
clone_size: once
j_call: TRBJ1-1
cdr3_nt: TGTGCCAGTAGTGCATACATGAACACTGAAGCTTTCTTT
cdr3_aa: CASSAYMNTEAFF

d_call: .
v_call: TRBV7-2
clone_size: .
j_call: TRBJ1-6
cdr3_nt: TGTGCCAGCAGCTTACGGGGACAAATTCCGAGGGATTCACCCCTCCACTTT
cdr3_aa: CASSLRGQIPRDSPLHF

d_call: .
v_call: TRBV19
clone_size: .
j_call: TRBJ1-2
cdr3_nt: TGTGCCAGTAGGAATGAGGGATTACCTAACTATGGCTACACCTTC
cdr3_aa: CASRNEGLPNYGYTF

d_call: TRBD1
v_call: TRBV7-3
clone_size: .
j_call: TRBJ2-1
cdr3_nt: TGTGCCAGCAGCCCCCAAGGGGGCTACTACAATGAGCAGTTCTTC
cdr3_aa: CASSPQGGYYNEQFF

d_call: .
v_call: TRBV15
clone_size: .
j_call: TRBJ2-5
cdr3_nt: TGTGCCACCAGCAGAGACTTCCTTATCCACCAAGAGACCCAGTACTTC
cdr3_aa: CATSRDFLIHQETQYF

d_call: TRBD1
v_call: TRBV3-1/TRBV3-2
clone_size: medium-sized
j_call: TRBJ1-1
cdr3_nt: TGTGCCAGCAGCGCTAGACAGGGGGTCACTGAAGCTTTCTTT
cdr3_aa: CASSARQGVTEAFF

d_call: .
v_call: TRBV19
clone_size: .
j_call: TRBJ2-1
cdr3_nt: TGTGCCAGTAGAGATTCCTCCTTTTCTTTCGGCAATGAGCAGTTCTTC
cdr3_aa: CASRDSSFSFGNEQFF

d_call: .
v_call: TRBV28
clone_size: once
j_call: TRBJ2-3
cdr3_nt: TGTGCCAGCAGACGGCGGGCCTTCGCAGATACGCAGTATTTT
cdr3_aa: CASRRRAFADTQYF

d_call: .
v_call: TRBV7-9
clone_size: few
j_call: TRBJ2-1
cdr3_nt: TGTGCCAGCATCTTAGGGACTCGTTACAATGAGCAGTTCTTC
cdr3_aa: CASILGTRYNEQFF

d_call: TRBD1
v_call: TRBV2
clone_size: .
j_call: TRBJ1-4
cdr3_nt: TGTGCCAGCAGACCGGGGGACAGTAGCTTTGGGAAACTGTTTTTT
cdr3_aa: CASRPGDSSFGKLFF

d_call: .
v_call: TRBV4-1
clone_size: .
j_call: TRBJ2-1
cdr3_nt: TGCGCCAGCAGCCTCCCGAGAGATGAGCAGTTCTTC
cdr3_aa: CASSLPRDEQFF

d_call: .
v_call: TRBV29-1
clone_size: .
j_call: TRBJ2-7
cdr3_nt: TGCAGCGTTGTCGGAGGGTACGAGCAGTACTTC
cdr3_aa: CSVVGGYEQYF

d_call: .
v_call: TRBV25-1
clone_size: once
j_call: TRBJ2-2
cdr3_nt: TGTGCCAGCAGTGGGACAGACCCGAGCACCGGGGAGCTGTTTTTT
cdr3_aa: CASSGTDPSTGELFF

d_call: .
v_call: TRBV5-1
clone_size: .
j_call: TRBJ2-1
cdr3_nt: TGCGCCAGCAGCTTGTCAAAGAGACAGTTAAGGGGCAATGAGCAGTTCTTC
cdr3_aa: CASSLSKRQLRGNEQFF

d_call: .
v_call: TRBV18
clone_size: .
j_call: TRBJ1-2
cdr3_nt: TGTGCCAGCTCACCTCCGGACATCCCTACAGGCGGCTACACCTTC
cdr3_aa: CASSPPDIPTGGYTF

d_call: TRBD2
v_call: TRBV5-1
clone_size: .
j_call: TRBJ2-2
cdr3_nt: TGCGCCAGCAGCCCGGAACTAGCGCCCCTCGGGGAGCTGTTTTTT
cdr3_aa: CASSPELAPLGELFF

d_call: TRBD1
v_call: TRBV11-3
clone_size: few
j_call: TRBJ2-7
cdr3_nt: TGTGCCAGCAGCGACAGGGGAAGTGACTACGAGCAGTACTTC
cdr3_aa: CASSDRGSDYEQYF

d_call: .
v_call: TRBV7-9
clone_size: .
j_call: TRBJ1-1
cdr3_nt: TGTGCCAGCAGCTTAGCGATCGGGGGGCGGAACACTGAAGCTTTCTTT
cdr3_aa: CASSLAIGGRNTEAFF

d_call: .
v_call: TRBV3-1/TRBV3-2
clone_size: once
j_call: TRBJ2-7
cdr3_nt: TGTGCCAGCAGCCAAGATCTTGACAGTACCTACGAGCAGTACTTC
cdr3_aa: CASSQDLDSTYEQYF

d_call: .
v_call: TRBV6-6
clone_size: .
j_call: TRBJ1-1
cdr3_nt: TGTGCCAGCAGTTACTCTGGGGGAGGGAACACTGAAGCTTTCTTT
cdr3_aa: CASSYSGGGNTEAFF

d_call: .
v_call: TRBV7-2
clone_size: few
j_call: TRBJ1-2
cdr3_nt: TGTGCCAGCAGCTCTGACTACAGGGTGGACTATGGCTACACCTTC
cdr3_aa: CASSSDYRVDYGYTF

d_call: .
v_call: TRBV30
clone_size: .
j_call: TRBJ1-5
cdr3_nt: TGTGCCTGGAGTCGAACAGGGCTCAATCAGCCCCAGCATTTT
cdr3_aa: CAWSRTGLNQPQHF